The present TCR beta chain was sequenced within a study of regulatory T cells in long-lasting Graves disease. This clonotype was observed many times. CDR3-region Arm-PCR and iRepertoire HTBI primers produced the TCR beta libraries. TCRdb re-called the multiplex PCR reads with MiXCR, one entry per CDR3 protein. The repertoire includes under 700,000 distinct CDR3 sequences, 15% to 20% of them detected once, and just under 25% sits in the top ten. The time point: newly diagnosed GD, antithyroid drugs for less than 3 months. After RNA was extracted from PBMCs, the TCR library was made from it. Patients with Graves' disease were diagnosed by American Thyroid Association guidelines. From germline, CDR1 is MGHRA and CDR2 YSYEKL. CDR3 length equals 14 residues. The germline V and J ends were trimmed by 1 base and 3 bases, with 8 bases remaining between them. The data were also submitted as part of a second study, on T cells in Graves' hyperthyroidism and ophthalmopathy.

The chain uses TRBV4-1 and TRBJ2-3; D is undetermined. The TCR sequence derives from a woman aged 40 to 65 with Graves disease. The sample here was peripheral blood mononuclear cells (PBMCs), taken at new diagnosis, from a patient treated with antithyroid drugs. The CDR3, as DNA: TGCGCCAGCAGCCAAGCGACCAGGACAGATACGCAGTATTTT. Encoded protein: CASSQATRTDTQYF.